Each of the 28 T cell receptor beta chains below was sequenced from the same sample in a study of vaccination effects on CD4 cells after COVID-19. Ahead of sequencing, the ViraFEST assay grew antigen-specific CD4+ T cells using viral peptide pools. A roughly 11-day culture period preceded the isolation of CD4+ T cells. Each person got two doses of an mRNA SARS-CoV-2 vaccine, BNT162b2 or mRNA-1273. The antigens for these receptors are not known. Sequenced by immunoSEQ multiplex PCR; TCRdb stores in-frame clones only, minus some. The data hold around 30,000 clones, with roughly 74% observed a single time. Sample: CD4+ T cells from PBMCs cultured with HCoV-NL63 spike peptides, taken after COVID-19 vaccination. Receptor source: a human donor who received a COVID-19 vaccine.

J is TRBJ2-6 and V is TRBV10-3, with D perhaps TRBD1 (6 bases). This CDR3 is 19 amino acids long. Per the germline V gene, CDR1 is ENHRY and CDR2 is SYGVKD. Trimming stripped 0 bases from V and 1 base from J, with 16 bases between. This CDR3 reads CAISESMGLGASGANVLTF. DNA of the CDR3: TGTGCCATCAGTGAGTCTATGGGCTTGGGGGCGTCTGGGGCCAACGTCCTGACTTTC.

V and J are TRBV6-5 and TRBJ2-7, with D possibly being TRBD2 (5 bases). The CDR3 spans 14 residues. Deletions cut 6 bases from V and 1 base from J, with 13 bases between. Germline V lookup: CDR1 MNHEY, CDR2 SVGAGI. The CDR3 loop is CASRTQPGSYEQYF. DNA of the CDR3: TGTGCCAGCAGAACCCAGCCGGGATCCTACGAGCAGTACTTC.

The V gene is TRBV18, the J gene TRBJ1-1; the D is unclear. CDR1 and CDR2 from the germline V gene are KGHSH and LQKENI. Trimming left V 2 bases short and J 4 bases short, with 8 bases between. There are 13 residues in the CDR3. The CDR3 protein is CASSPGQSTEAFF. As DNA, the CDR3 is TGTGCCAGCTCACCAGGTCAAAGCACTGAAGCTTTCTTT.

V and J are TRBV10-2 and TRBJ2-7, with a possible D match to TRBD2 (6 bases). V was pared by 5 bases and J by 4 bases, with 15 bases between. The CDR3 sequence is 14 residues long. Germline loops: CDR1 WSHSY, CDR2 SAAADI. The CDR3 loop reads CASSFGGREYEQYF. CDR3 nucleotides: TGCGCCAGCAGTTTCGGAGGGCGGGAATACGAGCAGTACTTC.

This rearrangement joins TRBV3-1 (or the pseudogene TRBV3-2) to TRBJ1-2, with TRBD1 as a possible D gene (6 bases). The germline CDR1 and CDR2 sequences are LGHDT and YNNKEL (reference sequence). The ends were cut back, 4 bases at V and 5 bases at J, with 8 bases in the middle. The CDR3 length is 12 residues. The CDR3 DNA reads TGTGCCAGCAGCCCGGACAGATATGGCTACACCTTC. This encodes CASSPDRYGYTF.

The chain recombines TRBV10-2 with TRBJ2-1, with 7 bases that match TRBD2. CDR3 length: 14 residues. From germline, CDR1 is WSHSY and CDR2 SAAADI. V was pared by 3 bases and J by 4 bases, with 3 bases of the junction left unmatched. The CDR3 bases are TGCGCCAGCAGTGATTGGGGACTATACAATGAGCAGTTCTTC. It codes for CASSDWGLYNEQFF.

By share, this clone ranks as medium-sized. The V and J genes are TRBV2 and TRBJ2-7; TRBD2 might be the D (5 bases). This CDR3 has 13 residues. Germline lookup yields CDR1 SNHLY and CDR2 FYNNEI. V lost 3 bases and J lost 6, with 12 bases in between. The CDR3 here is CASSDVGRAEQYF. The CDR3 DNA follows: TGTGCCAGCAGTGACGTAGGGCGGGCCGAGCAGTACTTC.

For the CDR3, the DNA is TGTGCCAGCAGCCAGGTCCTCCTAGCGGGAGACAATGAGCAGTTCTTC. This gives the protein CASSQVLLAGDNEQFF. J is TRBJ2-1 and V is TRBV3-1 (or the pseudogene TRBV3-2); 10 bases are a match to TRBD2. Unmatched junction bases numbered 7, after V lost 3 bases and J lost 5 bases. The CDR3 has 16 amino acids. Germline V gene lookup returns CDR1 LGHDT and CDR2 YNNKEL (reference sequence).

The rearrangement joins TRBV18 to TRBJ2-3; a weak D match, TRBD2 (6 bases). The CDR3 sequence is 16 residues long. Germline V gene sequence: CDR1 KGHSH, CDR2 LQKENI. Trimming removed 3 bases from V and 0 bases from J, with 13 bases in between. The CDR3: CASSPATGTSTDTQYF. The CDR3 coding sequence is TGTGCCAGCTCACCTGCAACGGGGACTAGCACAGATACGCAGTATTTT.

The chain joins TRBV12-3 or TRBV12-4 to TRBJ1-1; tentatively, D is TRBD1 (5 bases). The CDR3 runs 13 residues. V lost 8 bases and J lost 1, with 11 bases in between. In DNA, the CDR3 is TGTGCCAGCCCGAGGGGAAGGAACACTGAAGCTTTCTTT. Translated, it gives CASPRGRNTEAFF.

Written as DNA, the CDR3 is TGTGCCAGTAAGCGGGGGGGCAACTATGGCTACACCTTC. Amino acids: CASKRGGNYGYTF. This chain links TRBV11-2 with TRBJ1-2, with a tentative D call TRBD1 (6 bases). The CDR3 length is 13 residues. The V end was cut by 9 bases, the J end by 2 bases, with 13 bases between. The germline CDR1 and CDR2 sequences are SGHAT and FQNNGV.

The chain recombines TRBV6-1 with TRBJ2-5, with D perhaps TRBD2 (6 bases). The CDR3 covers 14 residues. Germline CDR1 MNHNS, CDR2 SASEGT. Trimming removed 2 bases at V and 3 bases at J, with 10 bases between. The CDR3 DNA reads TGTGCCAGCAGTGAAAGGGGACTTAAAGAGACCCAGTACTTC. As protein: CASSERGLKETQYF.

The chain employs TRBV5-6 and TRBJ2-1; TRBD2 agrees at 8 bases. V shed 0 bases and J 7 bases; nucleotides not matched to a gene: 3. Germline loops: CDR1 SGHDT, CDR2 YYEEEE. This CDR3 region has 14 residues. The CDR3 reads CASSLGTSRNEQFF. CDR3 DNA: TGTGCCAGCAGCTTGGGGACTAGCAGGAATGAGCAGTTCTTC.

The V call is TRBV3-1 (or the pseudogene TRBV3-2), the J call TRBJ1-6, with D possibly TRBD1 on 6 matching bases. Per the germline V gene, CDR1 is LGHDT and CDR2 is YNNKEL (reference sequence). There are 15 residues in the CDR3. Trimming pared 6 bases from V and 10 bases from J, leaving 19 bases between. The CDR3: CASSSRYRVGSPLHF. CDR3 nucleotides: TGTGCCAGCAGTAGCCGATACAGGGTGGGGTCACCCCTCCACTTT.

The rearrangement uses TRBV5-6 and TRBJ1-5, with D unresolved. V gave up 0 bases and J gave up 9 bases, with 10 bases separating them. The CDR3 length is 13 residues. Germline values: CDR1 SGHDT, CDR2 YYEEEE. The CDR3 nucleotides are TGTGCCAGCAGCTTGGAGACTCGGGGGCCCCAGCATTTT. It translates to CASSLETRGPQHF. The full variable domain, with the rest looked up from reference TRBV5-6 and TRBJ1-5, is DAGVTQSPTHLIKTRGQQVTLRCSPKSGHDTVSWYQQALGQGPQFIFQYYEEEERQRGNFPDRFSGHQFPNYSSELNVNALLLGDSALYLCASSLETRGPQHFGDGTRLSIL.

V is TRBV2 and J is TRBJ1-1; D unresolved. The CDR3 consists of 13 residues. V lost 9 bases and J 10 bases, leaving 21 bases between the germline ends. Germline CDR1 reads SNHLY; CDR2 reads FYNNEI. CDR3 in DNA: TGTGCCAGAAACAAGGGAGAATACCATGGAGCTTTCTTT. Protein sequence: CARNKGEYHGAFF. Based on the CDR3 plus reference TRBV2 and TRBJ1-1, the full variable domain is EPEVTQTPSHQVTQMGQEVILRCVPISNHLYFYWYRQILGQKVEFLVSFYNNEISEKSEIFDDQFSVERPDGSNFTLKIRSTKLEDSAMYFCARNKGEYHGAFFGQGTRLTVV.

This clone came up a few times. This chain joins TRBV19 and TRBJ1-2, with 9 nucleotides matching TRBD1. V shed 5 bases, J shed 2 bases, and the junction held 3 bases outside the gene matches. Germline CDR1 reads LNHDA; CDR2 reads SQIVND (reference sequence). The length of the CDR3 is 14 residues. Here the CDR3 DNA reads TGTGCCAGTAGTCCGGGACAGGGAAACTATGGCTACACCTTC. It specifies CASSPGQGNYGYTF.

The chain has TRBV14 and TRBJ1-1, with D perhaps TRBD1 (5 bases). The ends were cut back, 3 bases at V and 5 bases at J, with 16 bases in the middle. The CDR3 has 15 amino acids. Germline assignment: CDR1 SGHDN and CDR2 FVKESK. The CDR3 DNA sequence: TGTGCCAGCAGCCAGTCGAGAGGATGGGGGACTGAAGCTTTCTTT. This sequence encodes CASSQSRGWGTEAFF.

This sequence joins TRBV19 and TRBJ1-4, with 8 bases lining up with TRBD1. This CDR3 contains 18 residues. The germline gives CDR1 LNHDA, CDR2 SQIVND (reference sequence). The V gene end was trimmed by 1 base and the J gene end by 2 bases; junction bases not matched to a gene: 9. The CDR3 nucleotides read TGTGCCAGTAGTATAGGTGGTCGACAGGGGCGCACTAATGAAAAACTGTTTTTT. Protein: CASSIGGRQGRTNEKLFF.

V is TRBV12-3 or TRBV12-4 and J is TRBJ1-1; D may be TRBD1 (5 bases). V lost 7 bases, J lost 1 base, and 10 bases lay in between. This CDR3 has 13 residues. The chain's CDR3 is CASTTTENTEAFF. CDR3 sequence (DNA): TGTGCCAGCACTACGACAGAGAACACTGAAGCTTTCTTT.

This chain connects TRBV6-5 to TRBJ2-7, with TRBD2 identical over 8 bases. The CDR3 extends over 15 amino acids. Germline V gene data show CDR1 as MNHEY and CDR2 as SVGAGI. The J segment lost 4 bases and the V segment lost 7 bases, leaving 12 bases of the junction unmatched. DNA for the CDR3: TGTGCCAGCACAAAACCGGGACTAGGGGGATACGAGCAGTACTTC. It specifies CASTKPGLGGYEQYF.

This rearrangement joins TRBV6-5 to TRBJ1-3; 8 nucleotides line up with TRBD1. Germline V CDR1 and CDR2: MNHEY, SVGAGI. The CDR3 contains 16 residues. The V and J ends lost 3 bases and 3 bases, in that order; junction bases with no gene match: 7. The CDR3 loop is CASSYSGGAGGNTIYF. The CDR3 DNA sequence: TGTGCCAGCAGTTATTCAGGGGGCGCGGGTGGAAACACCATATATTTT.

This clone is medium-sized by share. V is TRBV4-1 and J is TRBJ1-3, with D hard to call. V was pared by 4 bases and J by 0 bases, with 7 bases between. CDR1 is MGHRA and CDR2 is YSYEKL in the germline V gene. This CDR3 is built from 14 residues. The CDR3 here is CASSREFSGNTIYF. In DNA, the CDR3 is TGCGCCAGCAGCCGGGAGTTCTCTGGAAACACCATATATTTT.

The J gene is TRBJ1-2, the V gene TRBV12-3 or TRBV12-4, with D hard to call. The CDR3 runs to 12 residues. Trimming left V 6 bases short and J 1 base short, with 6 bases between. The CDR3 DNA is TGTGCCAGCAGCTTAAGTAACTATGGCTACACCTTC. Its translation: CASSLSNYGYTF.

CDR3 DNA sequence: TGTGCCAGCAGCTTAGGTGGAGATACGCAGTATTTT. Protein sequence: CASSLGGDTQYF. The rearrangement uses TRBV13 and TRBJ2-3, with no clear D. Trimming removed 0 bases from V and 5 bases from J, with 3 bases in between. The CDR3 covers 12 residues. CDR1 is PRHDT, CDR2 FYEKMQ, per germline (reference sequence).

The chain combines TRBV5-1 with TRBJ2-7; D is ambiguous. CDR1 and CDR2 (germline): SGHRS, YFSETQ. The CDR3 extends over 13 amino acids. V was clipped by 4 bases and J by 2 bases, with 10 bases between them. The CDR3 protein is CASSADITYEQYF. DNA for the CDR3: TGCGCCAGCAGCGCTGACATCACCTACGAGCAGTACTTC.

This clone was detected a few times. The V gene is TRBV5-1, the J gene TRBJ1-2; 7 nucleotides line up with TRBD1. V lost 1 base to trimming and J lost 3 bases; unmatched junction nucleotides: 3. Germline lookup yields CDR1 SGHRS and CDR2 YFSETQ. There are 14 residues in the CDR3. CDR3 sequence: CASSLRQGDYGYTF. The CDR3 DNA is TGCGCCAGCAGCTTGCGGCAGGGGGACTATGGCTACACCTTC.

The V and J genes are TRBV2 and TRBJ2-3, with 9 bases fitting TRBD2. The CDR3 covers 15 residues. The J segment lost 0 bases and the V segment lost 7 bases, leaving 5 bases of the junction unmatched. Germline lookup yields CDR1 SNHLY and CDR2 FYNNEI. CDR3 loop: CASNGGRASTDTQYF. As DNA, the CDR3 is TGTGCCAGCAATGGCGGGAGGGCTAGCACAGATACGCAGTATTTT.